The present T cell receptor (beta chain) was sequenced within a study of identical twins. This clonotype was seen ten or more times. In TCRdb, the 5' RACE reads were re-called with MiXCR into one record per CDR3 protein. The table lists a few hundred thousand distinct CDR3 sequences, approximately 8.3% of them singletons, with roughly 3% in the top ten. The J segment lost 4 bases and the V segment lost 0 bases, leaving 6 bases of the junction unmatched. CDR3 length: 16 amino acids. Germline CDR1 MNHEY, CDR2 SVGAGI. The data also belong to a second study, concerning yellow fever vaccine responses in identical twins.

The specimen sequenced was CD8+ T cells sorted from blood. The chain has TRBV6-5 and TRBJ2-1; 7 bases are a match to TRBD2. The receptor's source is a woman younger than 30 in good health. The CDR3 sequence is CASSYSDGRPYNEQFF. The CDR3 coding sequence is TGTGCCAGCAGTTACTCGGACGGGAGGCCGTACAATGAGCAGTTCTTC.